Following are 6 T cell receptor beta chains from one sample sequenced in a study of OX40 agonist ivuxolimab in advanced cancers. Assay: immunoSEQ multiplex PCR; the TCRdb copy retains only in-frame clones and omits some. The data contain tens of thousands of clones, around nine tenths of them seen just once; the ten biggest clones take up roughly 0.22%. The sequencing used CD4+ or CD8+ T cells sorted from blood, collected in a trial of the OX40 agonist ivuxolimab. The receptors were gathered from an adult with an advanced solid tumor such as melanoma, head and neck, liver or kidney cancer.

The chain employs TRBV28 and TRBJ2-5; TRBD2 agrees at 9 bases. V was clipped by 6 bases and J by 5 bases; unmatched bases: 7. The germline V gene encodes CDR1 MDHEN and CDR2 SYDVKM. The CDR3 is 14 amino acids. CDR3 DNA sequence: TGTGCCAGCAGGATTAGCGGGAGCTGGGAGACCCAGTACTTC. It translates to CASRISGSWETQYF.

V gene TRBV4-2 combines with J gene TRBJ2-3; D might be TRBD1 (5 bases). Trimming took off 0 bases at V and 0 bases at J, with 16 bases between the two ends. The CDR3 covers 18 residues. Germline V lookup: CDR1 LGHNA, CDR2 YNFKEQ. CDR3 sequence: CASSQEYTGAASTDTQYF. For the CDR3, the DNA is TGTGCCAGCAGCCAAGAATATACTGGGGCGGCTAGCACAGATACGCAGTATTTT.

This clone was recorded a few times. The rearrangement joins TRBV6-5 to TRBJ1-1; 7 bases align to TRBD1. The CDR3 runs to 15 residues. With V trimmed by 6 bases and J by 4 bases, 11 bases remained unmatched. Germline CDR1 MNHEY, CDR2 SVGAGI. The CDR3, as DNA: TGTGCCAGCAGAAAACCTGGGACAGTCTCCACTGAAGCTTTCTTT. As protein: CASRKPGTVSTEAFF.

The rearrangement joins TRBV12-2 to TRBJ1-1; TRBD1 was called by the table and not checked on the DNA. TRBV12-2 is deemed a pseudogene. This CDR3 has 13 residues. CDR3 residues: CASRLTTGPEAFF. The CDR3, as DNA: TGTGCAAGTCGCTTAACAACAGGGCCTGAAGCTTTCTTT.

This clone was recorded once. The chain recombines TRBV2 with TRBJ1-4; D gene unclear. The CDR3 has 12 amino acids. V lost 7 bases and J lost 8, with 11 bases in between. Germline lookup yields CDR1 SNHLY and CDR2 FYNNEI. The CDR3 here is CASTVGSEKLFF. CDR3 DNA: TGTGCCAGCACGGTGGGTTCGGAAAAACTGTTTTTT.

CDR3 loop: CASSPQAGGSYNEQFF. The CDR3 DNA reads as TGTGCCAGCAGTCCCCAAGCGGGAGGCTCCTACAATGAGCAGTTCTTC. The V and J genes are TRBV28 and TRBJ2-1; 9 bases agree with TRBD2. CDR3 size: 16 residues. Germline CDR1 and CDR2: MDHEN and SYDVKM. V lost 5 bases to trimming and J lost 0 bases; unmatched junction nucleotides: 5.